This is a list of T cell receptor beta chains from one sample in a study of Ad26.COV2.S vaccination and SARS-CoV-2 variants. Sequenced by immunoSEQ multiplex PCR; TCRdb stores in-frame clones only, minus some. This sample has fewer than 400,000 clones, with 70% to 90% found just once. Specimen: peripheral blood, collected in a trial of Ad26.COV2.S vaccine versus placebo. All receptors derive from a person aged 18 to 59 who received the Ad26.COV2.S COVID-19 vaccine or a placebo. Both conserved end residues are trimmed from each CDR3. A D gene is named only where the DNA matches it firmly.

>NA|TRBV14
ASSPSGLTVGQY
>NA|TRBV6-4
ASSDSPGGTEAF
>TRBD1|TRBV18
ASSPRDRGDLGTEAF
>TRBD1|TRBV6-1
ASSEDQQGASTDTQY
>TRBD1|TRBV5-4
ASSPTGGAYEQY
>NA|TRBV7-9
ASSFLGTLTNYGYT
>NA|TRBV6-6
ASSYGGVSQPQH
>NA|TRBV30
AWSLISYRSGNTIY
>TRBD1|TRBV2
ASSESGRGRTNEKLF
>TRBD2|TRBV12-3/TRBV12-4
ASSQAGHEQF
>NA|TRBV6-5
ASSYSINQPQH
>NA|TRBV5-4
ASSTPGSQETQY
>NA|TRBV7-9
ASSLAPAAF
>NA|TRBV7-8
ASSPDYEQY
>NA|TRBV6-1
ASSPYTGELF
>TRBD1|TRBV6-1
ASSEFRDRHYEQY
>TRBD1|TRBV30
AWKQQGAVTEAF
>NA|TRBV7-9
ASSGAGGGTQY
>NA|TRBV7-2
ASSDAARDEQF
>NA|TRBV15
ATRGRANTEAF
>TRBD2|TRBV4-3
ASSQDRGGETQY
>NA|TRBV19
ASSIWGADEQF
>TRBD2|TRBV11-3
ASSTAPSGGTDTQY
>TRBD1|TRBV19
ASGGQNSHSNQPQH
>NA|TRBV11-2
ASSLGAIEAF
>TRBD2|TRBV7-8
ASSLNHRLRAGVYNEQF
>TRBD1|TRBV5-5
ASRREQGAYTEAF
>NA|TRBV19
ASIEGEAF
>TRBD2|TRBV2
ASSEGGGYNEQF
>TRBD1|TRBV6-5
ASRGATGSGYGYT
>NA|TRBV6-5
ASSRQVRDYGYT
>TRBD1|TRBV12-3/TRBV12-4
ASSTYRGTEAF
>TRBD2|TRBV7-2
ASSLRPATSGTDTQY
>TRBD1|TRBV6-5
ASSLDRASYEQY
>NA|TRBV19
ASSATGPEDEKLF
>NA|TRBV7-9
ASSLGGEAF